This T cell receptor (beta chain) was sequenced in a study of Graves' ophthalmopathy and Graves' hyperthyroidism. Study in general: Peripheral blood collection took place at initial diagnosis, before any treatment.

The sequenced template was RNA, covering the TCR beta CDR3 region. An initial RT-PCR round employing HTBI primers preceded a second-round multiplex PCR. TCRdb fed the multiplex PCR reads into MiXCR, producing one record per CDR3 protein. This sample has over 150,000 distinct CDR3 sequences, with under 40% found just once. CDR3 length equals 15 residues. Germline CDR1 and CDR2: DFQATT and SNEGSKA (reference sequence). The J segment lost 3 bases and the V segment lost 2 bases, leaving 9 bases of the junction unmatched. Clinical symptoms, serum thyroxine, TRAb, thyroid ultrasound and orbital computed tomography determined diagnosis. This clonotype was seen repeatedly, ten times or more.

The genes are TRBV20-1 and TRBJ2-5, with 7 nucleotides matching TRBD1. The sequence was collected from a woman between 35 and 50 years old with Graves' ophthalmopathy. The material sequenced was peripheral blood. CDR3 DNA: TGCAGTGCTAGATTACAGGGGATTGGCGAAGAGACCCAGTACTTC. It yields the protein CSARLQGIGEETQYF.